Shown below are 10 T cell receptor beta chains from a single sample sequenced in a study of response to subunit inactivated influenza vaccine. A single record per CDR3 protein comes from TCRdb applying MiXCR to the RT-PCR reads. The repertoire includes about 530,000 distinct CDR3 sequences, around 13% of them detected once, and less than 15% sits in the top ten. The sequenced sample was PBMCs from blood, obtained roughly 47 days after vaccination. The receptors were gathered from a man aged 50 to 60 who received an inactivated influenza vaccine.

The chain combines TRBV23-1 with TRBJ2-7, with D unresolved. TRBV23-1 is classed as an ORF, of uncertain function. The CDR3 contains 12 residues. V was clipped by 3 bases and J by 1 base, with 4 bases between them. CDR3 sequence reads: CASSHLSYEQYF. CDR3 in DNA: TGCGCCAGCAGTCACCTTTCCTACGAGCAGTACTTC.

This clonotype was seen just once. One end of the junction does not line up with germline, which may come from a read error. This rearrangement joins TRBV7-8 to TRBJ2-3; 9 bases fit TRBD1. The CDR3 covers 15 residues. CDR1 and CDR2 from the germline V gene are SGHVS and FQNEAQ. Here the CDR3 reads CASSDTGGPSGTQDF. The CDR3, as DNA: TGTGCCAGCAGCGATACAGGGGGCCCGTCGGGGACGCAGGATTTT.

This clonotype was picked up many times. V usage is TRBV7-2 and J usage is TRBJ1-6; TRBD1 matches at 10 bases. Looked up from germline, CDR1 is SGHTA and CDR2 is FQGNSA. The junction had 6 bases not matched to a gene; V was cut back by 5 bases and J by 8 bases. The length of the CDR3 is 15 residues. CDR3 loop: CASSPGQGRHSPLHF. For the CDR3, the DNA is TGTGCCAGCAGCCCGGGACAGGGGAGGCATTCACCCCTCCACTTT.

The chain employs TRBV24-1 and TRBJ2-3; D could derive from TRBD1 or TRBD2 (5 bases each). The CDR3 is 16 amino acids. CDR1 is KGHDR and CDR2 is SFDVKD in the germline V gene. Trimming took off 4 bases at V and 1 base at J, with 14 bases between the two ends. The CDR3 is CATSDSGSRGTDTQYF. CDR3 DNA sequence: TGTGCCACCAGTGACTCAGGGAGCCGGGGCACAGATACGCAGTATTTT.

This clonotype has a count of ten or more. The rearrangement joins TRBV6-5 to TRBJ2-7; 9 bases map to TRBD1. J was trimmed by 3 bases and V by 0 bases; bases with no gene match: 9. Germline values: CDR1 MNHEY, CDR2 SVGAGI. This CDR3 is built from 17 residues. The CDR3 bases are TGTGCCAGCAGTTACTCAATACCGGGACAGGGTTTCTACGAGCAGTACTTC. Protein: CASSYSIPGQGFYEQYF.

V usage is TRBV7-9 and J usage is TRBJ2-7; D gene unclear. Trimming left V 1 base short and J 4 bases short, with 11 bases between. The CDR3 sequence is 14 residues long. Germline loops: CDR1 SEHNR, CDR2 FQNEAQ (reference sequence). The CDR3 region is CASSLVGSLYEQYF. The CDR3 coding sequence is TGTGCCAGCAGCTTAGTGGGCAGCTTGTACGAGCAGTACTTC.

This clonotype came up a few times. The chain links TRBV27 to TRBJ2-4, with 8 bases that match TRBD2. The CDR3 has 14 residues. Germline-derived CDR1 and CDR2 are MNHEY and SMNVEV (reference sequence). V gave up 5 bases and J gave up 6 bases; unmatched junction bases: 6. The CDR3 DNA is TGTGCCAGCAGTCAAACGGGGGGGGTAAACATTCAGTACTTC. The encoded protein is CASSQTGGVNIQYF.

This clonotype occurred many times. This chain links TRBV5-6 with TRBJ1-2; D remains unclear. Germline values: CDR1 SGHDT, CDR2 YYEEEE. V was pared by 2 bases and J by 4 bases, with 9 bases between. The CDR3 sequence is 13 residues long. The CDR3 nucleotides are TGTGCCAGCAGCTTTTCCCCTGGCTATGGCTACACCTTC. It translates to CASSFSPGYGYTF.

The chain links TRBV20-1 to TRBJ2-1; 13 bases line up with TRBD2. The CDR3 consists of 19 residues. Germline V lookup: CDR1 DFQATT, CDR2 SNEGSKA (reference sequence). V gave up 2 bases and J gave up 0 bases; unmatched junction bases: 10. As DNA, the CDR3 is TGCAGTGCTAGATCACTAGCGGGAGGGCCTCAGAGCTCCTACAATGAGCAGTTCTTC. Encoded protein: CSARSLAGGPQSSYNEQFF.

This clonotype was found many times. The chain is built from TRBV20-1 and TRBJ2-1; 7 nucleotides align to TRBD1. The CDR3 is 12 residues long. The germline CDR1 and CDR2 sequences are DFQATT and SNEGSKA (reference sequence). The trim removed 5 bases at V and 14 bases at J, leaving 12 bases unmatched. The CDR3 nucleotides read TGCAGTGCTGGGGGACAGACCCCCCGGAAGTTCTTC. Protein: CSAGGQTPRKFF.